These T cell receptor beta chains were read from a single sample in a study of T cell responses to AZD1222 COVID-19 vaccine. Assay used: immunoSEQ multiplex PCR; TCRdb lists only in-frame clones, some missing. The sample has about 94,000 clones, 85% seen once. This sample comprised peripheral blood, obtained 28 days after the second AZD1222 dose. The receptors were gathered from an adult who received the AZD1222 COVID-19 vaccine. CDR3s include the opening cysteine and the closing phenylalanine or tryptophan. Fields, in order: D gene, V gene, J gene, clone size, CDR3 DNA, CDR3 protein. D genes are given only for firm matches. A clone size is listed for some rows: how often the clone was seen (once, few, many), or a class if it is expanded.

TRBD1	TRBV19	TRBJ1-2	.	TGTGCCAGTAGTATACCCTCGACAGGGGGGTTCGGTGGCTACACCTTC	CASSIPSTGGFGGYTF
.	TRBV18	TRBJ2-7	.	TGTGCCAGCTCAGTACAGGGGGGGACCTCCTACGAGCAGTACTTC	CASSVQGGTSYEQYF
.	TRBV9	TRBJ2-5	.	TGTGCCAGCAGCGTAGGGGGCGGGGTGGAGTTGGAGACCCAGTACTTC	CASSVGGGVELETQYF
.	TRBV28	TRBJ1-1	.	TGTGCCAGCAGCCGAGCCAGGGGAATGAACACTGAAGCTTTCTTT	CASSRARGMNTEAFF
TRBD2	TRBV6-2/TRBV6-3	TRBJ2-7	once	TGTGCCAGCAGTCACGGGACTAGCGGGACTGAGCAGTACTTC	CASSHGTSGTEQYF
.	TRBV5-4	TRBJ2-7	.	TGTGCCAGCAGCTTGCCTGGACAGCTACCTAATTACGAGCAGTACTTC	CASSLPGQLPNYEQYF
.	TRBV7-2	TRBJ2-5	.	TGTGCCAGCAGCTCCAACGGTTGGGCGGGGATCCAAGAGACCCAGTACTTC	CASSSNGWAGIQETQYF
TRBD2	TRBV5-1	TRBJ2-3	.	TGCGCCAGCAGCTTCCCTAGCGGGGGGGCGAAAGATACGCAGTATTTT	CASSFPSGGAKDTQYF
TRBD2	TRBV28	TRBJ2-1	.	TGTGCCAGCACTACGGGGGGGCGGAGCTCCTACAATGAGCAGTTCTTC	CASTTGGRSSYNEQFF
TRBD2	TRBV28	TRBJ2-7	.	TGTGCCAGTTGGGAGACTAGCGCTGTGGCCGAGCAGTACTTC	CASWETSAVAEQYF
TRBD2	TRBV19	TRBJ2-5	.	TGTGCCAGTAGTATTCTCGGGGGGGTCAGGACCCAGTACTTC	CASSILGGVRTQYF
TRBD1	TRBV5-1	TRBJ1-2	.	TGCGCCAGCAGCTTCGGACAGGGTTTGTTCGGCTACACCTTC	CASSFGQGLFGYTF
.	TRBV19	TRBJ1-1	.	TGTGCCAGTAGGGTCGGGCTGCCCGGGGCGAACACTGAAGCTTTCTTT	CASRVGLPGANTEAFF
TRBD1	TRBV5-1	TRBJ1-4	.	TGCGCCAGCAGCCCCGGACAGGGGTTTAGGGTTCTTGAAAAACTGTTTTTT	CASSPGQGFRVLEKLFF
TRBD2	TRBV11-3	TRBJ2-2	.	TGTGCCAGCAGCTTAGGACTAGCGGGGACCGGGGAGCTGTTTTTT	CASSLGLAGTGELFF
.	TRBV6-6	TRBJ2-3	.	TGTGCCAGCAGTTACTCTGGTGGCGATACGCAGTATTTT	CASSYSGGDTQYF
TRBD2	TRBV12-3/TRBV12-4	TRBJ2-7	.	TGTGCCAGCAGTTCCTCGCACGGGGGGATGCAGTACTTC	CASSSSHGGMQYF
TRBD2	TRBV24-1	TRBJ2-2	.	TGTGCCACCAGTGCGGCGGGAGTTACCCTCACCGGGGAGCTGTTTTTT	CATSAAGVTLTGELFF
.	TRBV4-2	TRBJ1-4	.	TGTGCCAGCAGCCAAGGGGTTAATGAAAAACTGTTTTTT	CASSQGVNEKLFF
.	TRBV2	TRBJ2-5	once	TGTGCCAGCAGTCAGGAGACCCAGTACTTC	CASSQETQYF